This T cell receptor (beta chain) was recorded in a study of Ad26.COV2.S vaccination and SARS-CoV-2 variants. This table comes from immunoSEQ multiplex PCR, and its TCRdb copy is limited to in-frame clones, with some not included. The sample has about 280,000 clones; about 87% are singletons. The germline CDR1 and CDR2 sequences are SGHNT and YYREEE (reference sequence). The CDR3 extends over 17 amino acids. V dropped 0 bases and J dropped 3; count of bases not matched to a gene: 10. Regarding treatment: around 19 received Ad26.COV2.S at low or high dose, single or two shots; about 5 received placebo; per-sample allocation not given. Collection of the samples took place on day 63 after the first injection of vaccine or placebo.

This receptor was identified in a person between 18 and 65 years old who received the Ad26.COV2.S COVID-19 vaccine or a placebo. The chain links TRBV5-4 to TRBJ2-7, with 9 positions matching TRBD1. Sequences were derived from peripheral blood, sampled in a trial of Ad26.COV2.S vaccine versus placebo. The CDR3: CASSLVLTGGVGYEQYF. CDR3 bases: TGTGCCAGCAGCTTGGTTTTGACAGGGGGAGTCGGCTACGAGCAGTACTTC. Looking up the rest from reference TRBV5-4 and TRBJ2-7 gives the full variable domain: ETGVTQSPTHLIKTRGQQVTLRCSSQSGHNTVSWYQQALGQGPQFIFQYYREEENGRGNFPPRFSGLQFPNYSSELNVNALELDDSALYLCASSLVLTGGVGYEQYFGPGTRLTVT.